The 30 T cell receptor beta chains listed next were all sequenced from one sample in a study of response to subunit inactivated influenza vaccine. TCRdb called the RT-PCR reads again in MiXCR, with one record for every CDR3 protein. The sample has 590,000 or so distinct CDR3 sequences, 12% to 15% seen once. The sample here was PBMCs from blood, taken 14 to 15 days before vaccination. These receptors all stem from a man in his fifties who received an inactivated influenza vaccine.

This clonotype turned up a few times. The rearrangement joins TRBV12-3 or TRBV12-4 to TRBJ2-1; no definite D call. Trimming removed 2 bases from V and 5 bases from J, with 13 bases in between. CDR3 length: 15 residues. CDR3 DNA: TGTGCCAGCAGTTTAAACAGATTAGGTAACAATGAGCAGTTCTTC. It specifies CASSLNRLGNNEQFF.

This clonotype was observed a handful of times. This chain joins TRBV10-3 and TRBJ2-5; 7 nucleotides match TRBD1. Per the germline V gene, CDR1 is ENHRY and CDR2 is SYGVKD. Trimming at V came to 11 bases and at J to 2 bases, leaving 11 bases not matched to a gene. The CDR3 is 14 residues long. The CDR3 DNA sequence: TGTGCCTCCCAACCCGACAGGGCGCAAGAGACCCAGTACTTC. Translation: CASQPDRAQETQYF.

V gene TRBV7-6 combines with J gene TRBJ2-2; a weak D match, TRBD1 (5 bases). Germline V gene lookup returns CDR1 SGHVS and CDR2 FNYEAQ. V was cut by 5 bases and J by 4 bases, with 17 bases left in between. This CDR3 contains 16 residues. The CDR3 is CASSPLNRLSTGELFF. DNA of the CDR3: TGTGCCAGCAGCCCATTAAACAGGTTATCCACCGGGGAGCTGTTTTTT.

This clonotype was recorded at least ten times. The chain combines TRBV4-3 with TRBJ2-2; D is perhaps TRBD1 or TRBD2 (5 bases each). The ends were cut back, 2 bases at V and 2 bases at J, with 15 bases in the middle. The CDR3 extends over 17 amino acids. Looked up from germline, CDR1 is LGHNA and CDR2 is YSLEER. This chain's CDR3 is CASSQQSGASNTGELFF. The CDR3 nucleotides read TGCGCCAGCAGCCAACAATCCGGGGCAAGTAACACCGGGGAGCTGTTTTTT.

The chain joins TRBV15 to TRBJ1-4; D call uncertain. The CDR3 consists of 15 residues. V was trimmed by 2 bases and J by 7 bases, leaving 14 bases between them. Germline assignment: CDR1 LNHNV and CDR2 YYDKDF (reference sequence). The CDR3 bases are TGTGCCACCAGCAGATCGACAAGTCAGAGTGAAAAACTGTTTTTT. Translated: CATSRSTSQSEKLFF.

The rearrangement joins TRBV20-1 to TRBJ2-7; 8 nucleotides agree with TRBD2. V was clipped by 5 bases and J by 5 bases; unmatched bases: 11. The V gene's germline CDR1 is DFQATT and CDR2 SNEGSKA (reference sequence). CDR3 length equals 14 residues. CDR3 DNA sequence: TGCAGTGCTCCCCGGGAGGGCCGATTGGACGAGCAGTACTTC. This translates into CSAPREGRLDEQYF.

The chain is built from TRBV19 and TRBJ2-2; D is unclear. The CDR3 covers 14 residues. The V end lost 3 bases, the J end lost 7 bases, and 12 bases lay between the germline ends. CDR1 is LNHDA, CDR2 SQIVND, per germline (reference sequence). As DNA, the CDR3 is TGTGCCAGTAGTATCCTGGGTCTTGACGGGGAGCTGTTTTTT. Encoded protein: CASSILGLDGELFF.

This chain connects TRBV10-3 to TRBJ2-3; 14 nucleotides agree with TRBD2. CDR3 length: 15 amino acids. J lost 6 bases, V lost 10 bases, and 9 bases had no gene match. Per the germline V gene, CDR1 is ENHRY and CDR2 is SYGVKD. CDR3: CATSTSGGAGDTQYF. The DNA for the CDR3 is TGTGCCACTTCGACTAGCGGGGGGGCGGGCGATACGCAGTATTTT.

V usage is TRBV20-1 and J usage is TRBJ2-1, with TRBD1 matching 10 bases. This CDR3 comprises 16 residues. Looked up from germline, CDR1 is DFQATT and CDR2 is SNEGSKA (reference sequence). The V and J ends lost 0 bases and 0 bases, in that order; junction bases with no gene match: 2. CDR3: CSARDRTGGSYNEQFF. Written as DNA, the CDR3 is TGCAGTGCTAGAGATCGGACAGGGGGCTCCTACAATGAGCAGTTCTTC.

Ten or more counts support this clonotype. The J gene is TRBJ2-1, the V gene TRBV7-2, with TRBD2 matching 11 bases. After removal of 2 bases from V and 4 bases from J, the junction contained 4 bases not matched to a gene. CDR3 length: 16 residues. CDR1 is SGHTA, CDR2 FQGNSA, per germline. The CDR3 loop is CASSLKGTSGYNEQFF. The CDR3 nucleotides read TGTGCCAGCAGCTTAAAGGGGACTAGCGGTTACAATGAGCAGTTCTTC.

The genes are TRBV7-9 and TRBJ2-7; unclear D gene. Trimming removed 5 bases from V and 0 bases from J, with 8 bases in between. CDR1 and CDR2 from the germline V gene are SEHNR and FQNEAQ (reference sequence). The CDR3 runs 13 residues. This CDR3 reads CASSHWASYEQYF. In DNA, the CDR3 is TGTGCCAGCAGCCATTGGGCCTCCTACGAGCAGTACTTC.

The rearrangement uses TRBV18 and TRBJ1-2, with D maybe TRBD1 (5 bases). V dropped 3 bases and J dropped 1 base, with 6 bases sitting between them. There are 13 residues in the CDR3. Germline V gives CDR1 KGHSH, CDR2 LQKENI. CDR3 bases: TGTGCCAGCTCACCGGGGGATAACTATGGCTACACCTTC. This translates into CASSPGDNYGYTF.

V gene TRBV12-3 or TRBV12-4 combines with J gene TRBJ1-2, with D unclear. This CDR3 comprises 12 residues. V was trimmed by 3 bases and J by 2 bases, leaving 4 bases between them. The CDR3 nucleotides are TGTGCCAGCAGTTTTTGGAACTATGGCTACACCTTC. Its protein is CASSFWNYGYTF.

At least ten counts were recorded for this clonotype. The V gene is TRBV6-2 or TRBV6-3, the J gene TRBJ2-2; 12 bases are shared with TRBD1. CDR1 MNHEY and CDR2 SVGEGT come from the germline V gene. V was clipped by 4 bases and J by 6 bases; unmatched bases: 3. The CDR3 spans 15 residues. The CDR3 reads CASSSGQGASGELFF. DNA of the CDR3: TGTGCCAGCAGTTCGGGACAGGGGGCGTCCGGGGAGCTGTTTTTT.

This clonotype came up a few times. The V call is TRBV18, the J call TRBJ2-5; D ambiguous. Trimming left V 5 bases short and J 0 bases short, with 7 bases between. Germline-derived CDR1 and CDR2 are KGHSH and LQKENI. CDR3 size: 13 residues. The CDR3 spells CASSATNQETQYF. Written as DNA, the CDR3 is TGTGCCAGCTCAGCGACAAACCAAGAGACCCAGTACTTC.

J is TRBJ2-5 and V is TRBV7-2; 9 bases fit TRBD2. V trimming: 1 base; J trimming: 3 bases; junction bases outside the gene matches: 9. This CDR3 has 17 residues. The germline V gene has CDR1 SGHTA and CDR2 FQGNSA. In nucleotides, the CDR3 is TGTGCCAGCAGCTTAGGGCTAGCGGGGCCAGCTAAAGAGACCCAGTACTTC. Protein: CASSLGLAGPAKETQYF.

The CDR3 loop is CASSLGGGPSSYEQYF. The CDR3 DNA is TGTGCCAGCAGTTTGGGAGGAGGTCCGAGCTCCTACGAGCAGTACTTC. This chain connects TRBV12-3 or TRBV12-4 to TRBJ2-7; possibly TRBD2 for D (6 bases). V shed 3 bases and J shed 0 bases, with 15 bases lying between them. The CDR3 loop spans 16 amino acids.

This clonotype was seen only a few times. The DNA of the CDR3 is TGTGCCAGCAGTTTACGGAAACTAGCGGGAGGGGATACGCAGTATTTT. This sequence encodes CASSLRKLAGGDTQYF. This chain joins TRBV28 and TRBJ2-3; 13 nucleotides line up with TRBD2. Trimming at V came to 2 bases and at J to 6 bases, leaving 5 bases not matched to a gene. Germline V lookup: CDR1 MDHEN, CDR2 SYDVKM. This CDR3 spans 16 amino acids. Supplemented by reference TRBV28 and TRBJ2-3, the full variable domain reads DVKVTQSSRYLVKRTGEKVFLECVQDMDHENMFWYRQDPGLGLRLIYFSYDVKMKEKGDIPEGYSVSREKKERFSLILESASTNQTSMYLCASSLRKLAGGDTQYFGPGTRLTVL.

CDR3 coding DNA: TGTGCCAGCATGGGAGGGTACGGCTATGGCTACACCTTC. Protein product: CASMGGYGYGYTF. The gene calls are TRBV27 and TRBJ1-2; D uncertain. The CDR3 covers 13 residues. V lost 7 bases, J lost 4 bases, and 13 bases lay in between. In germline, CDR1 is MNHEY, CDR2 SMNVEV (reference sequence).

This clonotype has a handful of counts. The chain joins TRBV20-1 to TRBJ2-5, with 10 bases lining up with TRBD2. After removal of 6 bases from V and 2 bases from J, the junction contained 12 bases not matched to a gene. Germline assignment: CDR1 DFQATT and CDR2 SNEGSKA (reference sequence). The CDR3 contains 16 residues. As DNA, the CDR3 is TGCAGTGCCCGGTTCCCCAGCGGGGGGGTTCAAGAGACCCAGTACTTC. Protein: CSARFPSGGVQETQYF.

In its sample, this clonotype was seen once. The V gene is TRBV10-3, the J gene TRBJ2-3; 10 nucleotides line up with TRBD2. Germline CDR1 and CDR2: ENHRY and SYGVKD. Trimming removed 0 bases from V and 6 bases from J; junction bases left unmatched: 9. CDR3 length equals 17 residues. The CDR3 DNA sequence: TGTGCCATCAGTGAGTCGCCTAGCGGGGGAGGCCGGGATACGCAGTATTTT. Encoded protein: CAISESPSGGGRDTQYF.

V usage is TRBV12-3 or TRBV12-4 and J usage is TRBJ2-6, with unresolved D. This CDR3 region has 17 residues. The V gene lost 3 bases and the J gene lost 0 bases, with 12 bases spanning the gap. The CDR3, as DNA: TGTGCCAGCAGTTTGAGGATGGGATACTCTGGGGCCAACGTCCTGACTTTC. Protein sequence: CASSLRMGYSGANVLTF.

J is TRBJ2-7 and V is TRBV28; the match to TRBD2 covers 10 bases. With 3 bases clipped from V and 3 bases from J, the junction kept 8 bases outside the gene matches. This CDR3 region has 16 residues. Germline values: CDR1 MDHEN, CDR2 SYDVKM. The CDR3 loop reads CASSFPGLAVYYEQYF. As DNA, the CDR3 is TGTGCCAGCAGTTTCCCCGGACTAGCGGTATACTACGAGCAGTACTTC.

This clonotype was detected only a few times. The rearrangement uses TRBV6-2 or TRBV6-3 and TRBJ1-2; D is unresolved. V lost 4 bases to trimming and J lost 7 bases, with 10 bases between them. The CDR3 loop spans 12 amino acids. CDR1 is MNHEY and CDR2 is SVGEGT in the germline V gene. In DNA form, the CDR3 reads TGTGCCAGCAGTTTTGCCGGGATTGGCTACACCTTC. Encoded protein: CASSFAGIGYTF.

There are many counts of this clonotype. The gene calls are TRBV20-1 and TRBJ2-2; perhaps TRBD2 as D (6 bases). Germline loops: CDR1 DFQATT, CDR2 SNEGSKA (reference sequence). The length of the CDR3 is 16 residues. The V gene lost 0 bases and the J gene lost 1 base, with 12 bases spanning the gap. The CDR3 protein is CSARDEWGENTGELFF. As DNA, the CDR3 is TGCAGTGCTAGAGATGAGTGGGGGGAGAACACCGGGGAGCTGTTTTTT.

This clonotype turned up a few times. V and J are TRBV10-3 and TRBJ2-2; 11 bases agree with TRBD1. Per germline, CDR1 ENHRY and CDR2 SYGVKD. V gave up 3 bases and J gave up 6 bases; unmatched junction bases: 3. This CDR3 spans 15 amino acids. The chain's CDR3 is CAISDRTGGSGELFF. The CDR3 DNA follows: TGTGCCATCAGTGACAGGACAGGGGGCTCCGGGGAGCTGTTTTTT.

This clonotype was seen a few times. This chain links TRBV29-1 with TRBJ2-6; D remains ambiguous. The V end was cut by 3 bases, the J end by 2 bases, with 8 bases between. CDR3 length equals 14 residues. Germline V gives CDR1 SQVTM, CDR2 ANQGSEA. As DNA, the CDR3 is TGCAGCGTTGATATGGGTGCTGGGGCCAACGTCCTGACTTTC. Translating it yields CSVDMGAGANVLTF.

The chain is built from TRBV11-2 and TRBJ2-1; D gene ambiguous. The V and J ends lost 3 bases and 8 bases respectively, with 5 bases between them. CDR3 length equals 11 residues. The germline CDR1 and CDR2 sequences are SGHAT and FQNNGV. The DNA for the CDR3 is TGTGCCAGCAGCTTTATTTATGAGCAGTTCTTC. Its protein is CASSFIYEQFF.

This clonotype showed up just a few times. This chain joins TRBV9 and TRBJ2-2; 7 positions match TRBD1. The CDR3 has 16 amino acids. V shed 3 bases and J 4 bases; nucleotides not matched to a gene: 9. Germline CDR1 reads SGDLS; CDR2 reads YYNGEE. The CDR3, as DNA: TGTGCCAGCAGCGCCCGACAGGGTGGTGGCACCGGGGAGCTGTTTTTT. Residues: CASSARQGGGTGELFF.

The rearrangement links TRBV5-4 to TRBJ1-1; no firm D call. V lost 4 bases and J lost 1, with 11 bases in between. The CDR3 contains 14 residues. From germline, CDR1 is SGHNT and CDR2 YYREEE (reference sequence). As DNA, the CDR3 is TGTGCCAGCAGCCGGAACCCCAAGAACACTGAAGCTTTCTTT. Its protein product is CASSRNPKNTEAFF.